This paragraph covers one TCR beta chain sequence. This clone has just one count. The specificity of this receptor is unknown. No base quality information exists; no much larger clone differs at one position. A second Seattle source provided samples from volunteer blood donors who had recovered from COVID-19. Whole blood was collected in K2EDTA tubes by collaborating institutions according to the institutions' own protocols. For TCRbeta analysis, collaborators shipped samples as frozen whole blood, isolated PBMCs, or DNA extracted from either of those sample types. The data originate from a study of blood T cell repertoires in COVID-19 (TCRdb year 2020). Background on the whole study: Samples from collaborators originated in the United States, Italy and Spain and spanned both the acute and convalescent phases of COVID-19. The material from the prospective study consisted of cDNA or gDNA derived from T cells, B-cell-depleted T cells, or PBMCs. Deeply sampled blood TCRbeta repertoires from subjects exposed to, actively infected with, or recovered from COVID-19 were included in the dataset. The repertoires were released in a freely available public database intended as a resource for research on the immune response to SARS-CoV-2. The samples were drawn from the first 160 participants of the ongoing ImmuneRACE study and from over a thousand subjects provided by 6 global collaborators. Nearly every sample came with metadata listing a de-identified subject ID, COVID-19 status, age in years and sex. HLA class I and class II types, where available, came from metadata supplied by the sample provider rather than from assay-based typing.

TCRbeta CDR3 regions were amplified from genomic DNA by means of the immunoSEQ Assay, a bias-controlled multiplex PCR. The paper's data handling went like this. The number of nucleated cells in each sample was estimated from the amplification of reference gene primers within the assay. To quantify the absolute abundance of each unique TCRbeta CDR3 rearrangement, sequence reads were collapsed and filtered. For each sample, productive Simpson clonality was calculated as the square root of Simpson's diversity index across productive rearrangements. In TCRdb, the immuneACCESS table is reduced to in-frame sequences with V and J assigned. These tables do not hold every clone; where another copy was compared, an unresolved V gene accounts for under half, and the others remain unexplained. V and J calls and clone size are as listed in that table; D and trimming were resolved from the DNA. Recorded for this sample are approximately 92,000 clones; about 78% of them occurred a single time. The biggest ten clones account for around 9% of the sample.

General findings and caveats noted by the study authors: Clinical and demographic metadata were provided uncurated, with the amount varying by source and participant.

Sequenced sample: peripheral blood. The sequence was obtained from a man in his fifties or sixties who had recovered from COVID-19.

The CDR3 region reads CASSLEHPQETQYF. The sequence in DNA is TGCGCCAGCAGCTTGGAACACCCCCAAGAGACCCAGTACTTC. Rearrangement joined TRBV5-1 to TRBJ2-5, with the D segment identity uncertain. From the cysteine up to the phenylalanine, the CDR3 has a length of 14 residues. Just CDR3 DNA is preserved here, 42 bases in frame from base 1. Reading the germline V gene gives CDR1 SGHRS and CDR2 YFSETQ. V lost 0 bases and J lost 1 base; the stretch between them is 7 bases long.